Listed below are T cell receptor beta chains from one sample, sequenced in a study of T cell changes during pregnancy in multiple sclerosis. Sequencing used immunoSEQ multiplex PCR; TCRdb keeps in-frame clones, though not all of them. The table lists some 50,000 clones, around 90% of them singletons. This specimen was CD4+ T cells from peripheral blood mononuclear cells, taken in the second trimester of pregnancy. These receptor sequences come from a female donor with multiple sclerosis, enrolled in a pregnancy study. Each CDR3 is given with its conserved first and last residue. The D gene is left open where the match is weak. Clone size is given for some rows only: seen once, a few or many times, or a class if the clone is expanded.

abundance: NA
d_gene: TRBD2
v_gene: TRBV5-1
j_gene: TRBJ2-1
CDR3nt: TGCGCCAGCAGCCTAGCGGGGGGTTCAAATGAGCAGTTCTTC
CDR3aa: CASSLAGGSNEQFF

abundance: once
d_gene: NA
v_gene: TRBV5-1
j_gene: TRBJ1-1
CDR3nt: TGCGCCAGCAGCTTAGACGGGGAGTGGGCCACTGAAGCTTTCTTT
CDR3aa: CASSLDGEWATEAFF

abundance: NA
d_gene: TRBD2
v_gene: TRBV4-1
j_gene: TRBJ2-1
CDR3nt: TGCGCCAGCAGCCCCCTCGGGGAGGGCCACAATGAGCAGTTCTTC
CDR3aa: CASSPLGEGHNEQFF

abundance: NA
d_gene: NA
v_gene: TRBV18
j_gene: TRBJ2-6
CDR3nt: TGTGCCAGCTCACCAGCGATCTCTGGGGCCAACGTCCTGACTTTC
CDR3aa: CASSPAISGANVLTF

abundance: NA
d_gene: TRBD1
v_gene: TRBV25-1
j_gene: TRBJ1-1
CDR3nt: TGTGCCAGCAGTGAACCGCCCCCCGGGACAGTGAACACTGAAGCTTTCTTT
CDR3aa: CASSEPPPGTVNTEAFF

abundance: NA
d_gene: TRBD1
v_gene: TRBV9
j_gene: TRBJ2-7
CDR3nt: TGTGCCAGCAGCGTAGCTCTCGACAGGGAAGGCGAGCAGTACTTC
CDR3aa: CASSVALDREGEQYF

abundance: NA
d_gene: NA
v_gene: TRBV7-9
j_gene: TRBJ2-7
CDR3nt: TGTGCCAGCAGCTTAAGTAGAGAGCAGTACTTC
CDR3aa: CASSLSREQYF

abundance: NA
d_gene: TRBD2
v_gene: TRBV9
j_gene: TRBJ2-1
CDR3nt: TGTGCCAGCAGCGGCGGGACTAGCGGGCCGGAGAGCTCCTACAATGAGCAGTTCTTC
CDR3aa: CASSGGTSGPESSYNEQFF

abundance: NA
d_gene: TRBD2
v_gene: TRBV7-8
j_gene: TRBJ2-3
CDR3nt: TGTGCCAGCAGCTTTGGAAGGACTAGCGGGAGGGTATATACGCAGTATTTT
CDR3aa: CASSFGRTSGRVYTQYF

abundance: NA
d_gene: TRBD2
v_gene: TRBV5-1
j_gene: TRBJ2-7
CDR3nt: TGCGCCAGCAGTTCGACCGGGACTAGCGATACAGAAGAGCAGTACTTC
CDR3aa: CASSSTGTSDTEEQYF

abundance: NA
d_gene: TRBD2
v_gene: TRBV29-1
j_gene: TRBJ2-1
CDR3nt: TGCAGCGTTGTAGGGGGGACTAGCGAAAATGAGCAGTTCTTC
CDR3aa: CSVVGGTSENEQFF

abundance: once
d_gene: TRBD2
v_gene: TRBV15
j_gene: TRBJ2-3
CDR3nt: TGTGCCACCAGCAGAGGGACTAGCAGGTACACAGATACGCAGTATTTT
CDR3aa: CATSRGTSRYTDTQYF

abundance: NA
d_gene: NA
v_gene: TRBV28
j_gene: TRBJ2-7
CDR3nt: TGTGCCAGCAGCCCCAGGGGCTTCTTCTACGAGCAGTACTTC
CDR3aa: CASSPRGFFYEQYF

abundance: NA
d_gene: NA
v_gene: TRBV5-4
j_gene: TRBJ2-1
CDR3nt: TGTGCCAGCAGCTCCCCCGACAGTAATGAGCAGTTCTTC
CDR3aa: CASSSPDSNEQFF

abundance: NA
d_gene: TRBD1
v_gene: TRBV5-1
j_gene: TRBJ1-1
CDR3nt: TGCGCCAGCAGCACCCGACAGGGGAACACTGAAGCTTTCTTT
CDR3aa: CASSTRQGNTEAFF

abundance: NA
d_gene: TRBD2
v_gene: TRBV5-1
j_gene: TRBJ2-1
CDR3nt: TGCGCCAGCAGCAGGACTAGCGGAGAGTACAATGAGCAGTTCTTC
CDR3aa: CASSRTSGEYNEQFF

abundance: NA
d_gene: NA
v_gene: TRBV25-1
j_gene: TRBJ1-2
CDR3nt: TGTGCCAGCAGTGTGGCGGGAGGCGGCTACACCTTC
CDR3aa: CASSVAGGGYTF

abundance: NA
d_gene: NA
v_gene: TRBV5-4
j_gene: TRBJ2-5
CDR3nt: TGTGCCAGCAGCTTGGTGGGGACTCACAGGGAGACCCAGTACTTC
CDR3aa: CASSLVGTHRETQYF